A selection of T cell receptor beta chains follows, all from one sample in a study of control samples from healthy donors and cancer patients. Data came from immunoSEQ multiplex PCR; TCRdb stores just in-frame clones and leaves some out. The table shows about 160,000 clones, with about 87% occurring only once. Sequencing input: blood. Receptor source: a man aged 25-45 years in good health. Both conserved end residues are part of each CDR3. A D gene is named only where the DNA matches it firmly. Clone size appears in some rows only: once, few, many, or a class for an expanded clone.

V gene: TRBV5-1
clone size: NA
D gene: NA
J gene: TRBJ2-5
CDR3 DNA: TGCGCCAGCAGCACCCCGGGGGGCGAGACCCAGTACTTC
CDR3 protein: CASSTPGGETQYF

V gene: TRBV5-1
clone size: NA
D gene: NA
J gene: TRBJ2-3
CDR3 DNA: TGCGCCAGCAGCTTCACCACAGATACGCAGTATTTT
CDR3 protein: CASSFTTDTQYF

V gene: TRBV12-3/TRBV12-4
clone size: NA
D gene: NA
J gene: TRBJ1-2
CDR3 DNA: TGTGCCAGCAGTCCCTTATATGGCTACACCTTC
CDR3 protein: CASSPLYGYTF

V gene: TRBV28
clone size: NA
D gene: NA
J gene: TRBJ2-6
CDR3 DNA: TGTGCCAGCAGTCCCAGGCGCTCCTCTGGGGCCAACGTCCTGACTTTC
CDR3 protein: CASSPRRSSGANVLTF

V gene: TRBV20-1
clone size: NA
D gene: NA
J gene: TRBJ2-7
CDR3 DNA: TGCAGTGCTAGATCTACATACGAGCAGTACTTC
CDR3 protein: CSARSTYEQYF

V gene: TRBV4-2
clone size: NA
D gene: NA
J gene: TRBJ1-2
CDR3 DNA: TGTGCCAGCAGCCAAGATCGGGCCCCCCGGGGGCCCTATGGCTACACCTTC
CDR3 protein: CASSQDRAPRGPYGYTF

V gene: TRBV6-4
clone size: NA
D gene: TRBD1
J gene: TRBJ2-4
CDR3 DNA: TGTGCCAGCAGTGCCGGACAGGGGAGGCACATTCAGTACTTC
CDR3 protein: CASSAGQGRHIQYF

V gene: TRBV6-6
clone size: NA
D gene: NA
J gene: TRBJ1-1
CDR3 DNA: TGTGCCACAATAAAGGGGAGTGAAGCTTTCTTT
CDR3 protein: CATIKGSEAFF

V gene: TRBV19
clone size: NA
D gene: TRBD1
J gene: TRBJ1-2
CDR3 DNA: TGTGCCAGTGACTTAATGGCAGGGGGCGTCGGTGGCTACACCTTC
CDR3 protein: CASDLMAGGVGGYTF

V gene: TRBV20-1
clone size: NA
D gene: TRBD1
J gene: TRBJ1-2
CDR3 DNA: TGCAGTGCTAGTGTCACTACAGGGGGTGGCTACACCTTC
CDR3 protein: CSASVTTGGGYTF

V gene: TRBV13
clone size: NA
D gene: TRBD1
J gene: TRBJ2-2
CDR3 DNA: TGTGCCAGCAGCCGCGGGACAGGGTTTACCGGGGAGCTGTTTTTT
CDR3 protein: CASSRGTGFTGELFF

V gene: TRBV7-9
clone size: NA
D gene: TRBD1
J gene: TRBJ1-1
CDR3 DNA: TGTGCCAGCAAAACAACAGGGGGCGCGGTGAACACTGAAGCTTTCTTT
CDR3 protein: CASKTTGGAVNTEAFF

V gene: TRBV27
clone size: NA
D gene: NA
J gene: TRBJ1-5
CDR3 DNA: TGTGCCAGCAGATTACAGGGAATAAATCAGCCCCAGCATTTT
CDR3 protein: CASRLQGINQPQHF

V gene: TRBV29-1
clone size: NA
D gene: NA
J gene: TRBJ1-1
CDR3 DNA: TGCAGCGTTACAGGATTCCACACTGAAGCTTTCTTT
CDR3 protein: CSVTGFHTEAFF

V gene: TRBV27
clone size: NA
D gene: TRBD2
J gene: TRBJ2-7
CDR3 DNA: TGTGCCAGCAGTTTAAGGCTAACGGCTCGGACTAGCCCCGCCCAGCAGTACTTC
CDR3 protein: CASSLRLTARTSPAQQYF

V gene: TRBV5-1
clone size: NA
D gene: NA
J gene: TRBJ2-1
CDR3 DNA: TGCGCCAGCAGCTTGGGAACTTTGGACAATGAGCAGTTCTTC
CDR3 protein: CASSLGTLDNEQFF

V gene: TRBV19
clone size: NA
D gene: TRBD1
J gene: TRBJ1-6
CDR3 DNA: TGTGGGACAGGGGGCTCCGGGAATTCACCCCTCCACTTT
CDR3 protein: CGTGGSGNSPLHF

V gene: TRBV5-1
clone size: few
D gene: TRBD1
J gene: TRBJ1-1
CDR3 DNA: TGCGCCAGCAGCGGTGGGACAGGGACGATGGCTGAAGCTTTCTTT
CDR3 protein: CASSGGTGTMAEAFF

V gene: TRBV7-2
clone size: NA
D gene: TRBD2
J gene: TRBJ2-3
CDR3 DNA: TGTGCCAGCAGCCCCAACGGGGGACTAGCGGGGCTAAATACGCAGTATTTT
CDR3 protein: CASSPNGGLAGLNTQYF